The 4 T cell receptor beta chains given below trace back to one sample, sequenced in a study of shared clonotypes between healthy human individuals. TCRdb's table, derived via immunoSEQ multiplex PCR, lists solely in-frame clones and lacks some. The sample shows some 480,000 clones, approximately 79% of them seen only once. Material: PBMCs. The source of these receptors is a middle-aged woman in good health. Some clones in this sample may be carry-over from other donors' samples.

The J gene is TRBJ2-5, the V gene TRBV18; 7 nucleotides agree with TRBD2. Trimming removed 3 bases from V and 5 bases from J; junction bases left unmatched: 12. The CDR3 sequence is 16 residues long. The germline CDR1 and CDR2 sequences are KGHSH and LQKENI. This CDR3 reads CASSPGTTLGGETQYF. The CDR3 bases are TGTGCCAGCTCACCCGGAACCACACTCGGGGGGGAGACCCAGTACTTC.

J is TRBJ1-5 and V is TRBV19, with TRBD1 as a possible D gene (5 bases). This CDR3 spans 11 amino acids. CDR1 and CDR2 (germline): LNHDA, SQIVND (reference sequence). Trimming left V 7 bases short and J 8 bases short, with 9 bases between. CDR3 in amino acids: CASTGGEPQHF. As DNA, the CDR3 is TGTGCCAGTACCGGGGGGGAGCCCCAGCATTTT.

This sequence joins TRBV5-6 and TRBJ2-2, with 7 bases that match TRBD1. This CDR3 comprises 16 residues. The ends lost 1 base at V and 2 bases at J; junction bases unmatched: 5. CDR1 SGHDT and CDR2 YYEEEE come from the germline V gene. CDR3 loop: CASSLQGTVNTGELFF. CDR3 DNA: TGTGCCAGCAGCTTGCAGGGGACAGTCAACACCGGGGAGCTGTTTTTT.

The chain carries TRBV7-7 and TRBJ2-1, with no clear D. The CDR3 is made up of 15 amino acids. Between the trimmed V and J ends, which lost 5 bases and 4 bases, there was a span of 15 bases. Germline values: CDR1 SSHAT, CDR2 FNYEAQ (reference sequence). The CDR3 region is CASSPRTTSYNEQFF. DNA for the CDR3: TGTGCCAGCAGCCCCCGGACCACTTCTTACAATGAGCAGTTCTTC.